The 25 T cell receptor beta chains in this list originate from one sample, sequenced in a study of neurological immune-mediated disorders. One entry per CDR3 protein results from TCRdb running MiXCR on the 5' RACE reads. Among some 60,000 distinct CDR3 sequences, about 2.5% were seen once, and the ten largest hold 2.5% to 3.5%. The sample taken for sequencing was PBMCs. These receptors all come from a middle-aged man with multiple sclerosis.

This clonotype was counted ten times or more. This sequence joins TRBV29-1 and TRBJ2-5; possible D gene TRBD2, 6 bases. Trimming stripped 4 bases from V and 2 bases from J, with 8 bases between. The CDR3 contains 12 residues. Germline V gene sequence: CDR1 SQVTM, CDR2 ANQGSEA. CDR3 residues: CSVGRDQETQYF. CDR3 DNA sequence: TGCAGCGTTGGGCGGGATCAAGAGACCCAGTACTTC. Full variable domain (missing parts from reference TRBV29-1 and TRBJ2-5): SAVISQKPSRDICQRGTSLTIQCQVDSQVTMMFWYRQQPGQSLTLIATANQGSEATYESGFVIDKFPISRPNLTFSTLTVSNMSPEDSSIYLCSVGRDQETQYFGPGTRLLVL.

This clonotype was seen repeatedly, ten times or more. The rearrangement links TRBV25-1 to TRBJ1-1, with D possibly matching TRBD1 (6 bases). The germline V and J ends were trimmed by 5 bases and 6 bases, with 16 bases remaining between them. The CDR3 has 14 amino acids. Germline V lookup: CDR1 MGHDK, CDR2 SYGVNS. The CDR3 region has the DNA TGTGCCAGCAGTCCCATCGGGGACACAGCTGAAGCTTTCTTT. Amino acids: CASSPIGDTAEAFF.

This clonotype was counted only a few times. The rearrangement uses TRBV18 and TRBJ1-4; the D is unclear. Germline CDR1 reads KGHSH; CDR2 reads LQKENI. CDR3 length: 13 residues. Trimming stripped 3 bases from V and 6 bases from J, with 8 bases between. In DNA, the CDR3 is TGTGCCAGCTCACCCCGCTCCGATGAAAAACTGTTTTTT. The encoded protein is CASSPRSDEKLFF.

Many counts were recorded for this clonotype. The CDR3 reads CASSPLPVGGRSYEQYF. In DNA form, the CDR3 reads TGCGCCAGCAGCCCTTTGCCTGTGGGGGGACGGTCCTACGAGCAGTACTTC. The V gene is TRBV4-1, the J gene TRBJ2-7; the D gene is possibly TRBD2 (6 bases). V was clipped by 4 bases and J by 1 base, with 20 bases between them. The CDR3 loop spans 17 amino acids. Germline lookup yields CDR1 MGHRA and CDR2 YSYEKL.

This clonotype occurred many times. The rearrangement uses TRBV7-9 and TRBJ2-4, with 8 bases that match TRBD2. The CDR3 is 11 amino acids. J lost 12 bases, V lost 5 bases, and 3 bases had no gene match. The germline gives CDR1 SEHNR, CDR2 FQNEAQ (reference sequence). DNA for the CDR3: TGTGCCAGCAGCCGAGCGGGGGATCAGTACTTC. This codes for CASSRAGDQYF.

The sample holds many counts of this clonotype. The CDR3 is CSARDQEGNTEAFF. CDR3 bases: TGCAGTGCTAGAGATCAAGAGGGGAACACTGAAGCTTTCTTT. This chain uses TRBV20-1 with TRBJ1-1; unclear D gene. V lost 0 bases to trimming and J lost 1 base, with 9 bases between them. The CDR3 covers 14 residues. Per germline, CDR1 DFQATT and CDR2 SNEGSKA (reference sequence).

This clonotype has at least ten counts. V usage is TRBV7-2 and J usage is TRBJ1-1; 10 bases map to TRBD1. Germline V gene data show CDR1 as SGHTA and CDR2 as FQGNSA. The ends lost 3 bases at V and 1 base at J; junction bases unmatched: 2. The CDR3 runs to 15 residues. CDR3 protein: CASSFRQGANTEAFF. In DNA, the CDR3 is TGTGCCAGCAGCTTTCGACAGGGGGCGAACACTGAAGCTTTCTTT.

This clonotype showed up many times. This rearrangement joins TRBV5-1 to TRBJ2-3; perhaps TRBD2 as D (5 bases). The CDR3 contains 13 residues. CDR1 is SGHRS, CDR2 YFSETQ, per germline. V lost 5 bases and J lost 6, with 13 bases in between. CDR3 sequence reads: CASSGGGGDTQYF. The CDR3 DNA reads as TGCGCCAGCAGTGGTGGTGGAGGTGATACGCAGTATTTT.

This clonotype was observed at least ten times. This chain's CDR3 is CASSRVGTGELFF. The CDR3 region has the DNA TGTGCCAGTAGTAGAGTCGGCACCGGGGAGCTGTTTTTT. The chain combines TRBV19 with TRBJ2-2; D gene uncertain. Germline CDR1 LNHDA, CDR2 SQIVND (reference sequence). The CDR3 is made up of 13 amino acids. V lost 4 bases and J 4 bases, leaving 7 bases between the germline ends. Looking up the rest from reference TRBV19 and TRBJ2-2 gives the full variable domain: DGGITQSPKYLFRKEGQNVTLSCEQNLNHDAMYWYRQDPGQGLRLIYYSQIVNDFQKGDIAEGYSVSREKKESFPLTVTSAQKNPTAFYLCASSRVGTGELFFGEGSRLTVL.

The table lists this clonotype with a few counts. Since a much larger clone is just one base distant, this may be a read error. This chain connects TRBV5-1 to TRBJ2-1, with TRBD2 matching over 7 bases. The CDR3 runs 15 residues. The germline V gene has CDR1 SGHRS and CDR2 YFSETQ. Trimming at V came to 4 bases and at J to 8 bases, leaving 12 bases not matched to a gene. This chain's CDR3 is CASSPERGSYHEQFF. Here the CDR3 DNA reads TGCGCCAGCAGCCCGGAGCGGGGATCTTACCATGAGCAGTTCTTC. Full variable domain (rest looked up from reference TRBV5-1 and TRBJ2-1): KAGVTQTPRYLIKTRGQQVTLSCSPISGHRSVSWYQQTPGQGLQFLFEYFSETQRNKGNFPGRFSGRQFSNSRSEMNVSTLELGDSALYLCASSPERGSYHEQFFGPGTRLTVL.

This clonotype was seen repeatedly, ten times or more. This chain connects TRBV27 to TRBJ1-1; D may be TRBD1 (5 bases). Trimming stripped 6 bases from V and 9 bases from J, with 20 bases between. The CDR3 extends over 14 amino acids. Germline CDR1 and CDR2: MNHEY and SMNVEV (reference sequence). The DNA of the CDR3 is TGTGCCAGCAGGCCGCAGGGCCCGAACTGGAAAGCTTTCTTT. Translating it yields CASRPQGPNWKAFF.

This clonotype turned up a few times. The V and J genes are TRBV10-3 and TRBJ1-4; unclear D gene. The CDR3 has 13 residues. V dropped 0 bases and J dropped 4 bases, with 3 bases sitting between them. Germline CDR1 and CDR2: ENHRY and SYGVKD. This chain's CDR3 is CAISESLNEKLFF. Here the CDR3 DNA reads TGTGCCATCAGTGAGTCTCTTAATGAAAAACTGTTTTTT.

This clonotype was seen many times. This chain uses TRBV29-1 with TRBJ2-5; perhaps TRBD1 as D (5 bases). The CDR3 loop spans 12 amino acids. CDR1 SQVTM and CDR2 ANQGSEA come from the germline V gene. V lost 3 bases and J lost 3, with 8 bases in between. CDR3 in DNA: TGCAGCGTTGACAGGGCCGAAGAGACCCAGTACTTC. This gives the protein CSVDRAEETQYF. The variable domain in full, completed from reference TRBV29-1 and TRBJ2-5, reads SAVISQKPSRDICQRGTSLTIQCQVDSQVTMMFWYRQQPGQSLTLIATANQGSEATYESGFVIDKFPISRPNLTFSTLTVSNMSPEDSSIYLCSVDRAEETQYFGPGTRLLVL.

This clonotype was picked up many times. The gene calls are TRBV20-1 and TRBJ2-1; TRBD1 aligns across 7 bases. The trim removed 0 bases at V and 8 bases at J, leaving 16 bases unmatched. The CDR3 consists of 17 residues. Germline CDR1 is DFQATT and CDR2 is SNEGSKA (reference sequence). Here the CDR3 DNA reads TGCAGTGCTAGAGATAGGTATCGAGGGACAGCCATTGATGAGCAGTTCTTC. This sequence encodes CSARDRYRGTAIDEQFF.

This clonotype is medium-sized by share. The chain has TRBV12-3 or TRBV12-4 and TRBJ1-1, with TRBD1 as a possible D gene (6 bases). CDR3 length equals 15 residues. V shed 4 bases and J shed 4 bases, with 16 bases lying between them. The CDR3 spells CASSSRYRASTEAFF. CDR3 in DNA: TGTGCCAGCAGTTCGAGGTACAGGGCGAGCACTGAAGCTTTCTTT.

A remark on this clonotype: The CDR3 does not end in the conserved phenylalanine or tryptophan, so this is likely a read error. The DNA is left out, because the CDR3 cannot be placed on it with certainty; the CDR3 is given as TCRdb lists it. The CDR3 here is CSATDRASNKTQNI. V is TRBV20-1 and J is TRBJ1-5. The V gene's germline CDR1 is DFQATT and CDR2 SNEGSKA (reference sequence). Inclusive of both ends, the CDR3 amounts to 14 amino acids.

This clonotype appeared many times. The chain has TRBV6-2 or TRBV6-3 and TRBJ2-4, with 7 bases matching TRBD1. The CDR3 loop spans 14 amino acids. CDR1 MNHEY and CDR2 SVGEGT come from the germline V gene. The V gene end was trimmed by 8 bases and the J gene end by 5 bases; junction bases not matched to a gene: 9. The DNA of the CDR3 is TGTGCCAGCGCCAATTCAGACAGGGAAAACATTCAGTACTTC. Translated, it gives CASANSDRENIQYF.

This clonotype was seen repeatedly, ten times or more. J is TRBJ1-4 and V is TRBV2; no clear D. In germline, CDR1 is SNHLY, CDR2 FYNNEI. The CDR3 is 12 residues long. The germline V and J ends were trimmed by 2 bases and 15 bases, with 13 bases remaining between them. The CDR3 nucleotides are TGTGCCAGCAGTGAATCTCCCCCCTTGTTGTTTTTT. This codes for CASSESPPLLFF.

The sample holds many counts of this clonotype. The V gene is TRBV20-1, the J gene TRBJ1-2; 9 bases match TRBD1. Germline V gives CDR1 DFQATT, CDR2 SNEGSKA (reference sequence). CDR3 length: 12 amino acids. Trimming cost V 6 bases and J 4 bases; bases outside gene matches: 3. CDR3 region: CSARGQGYGYTF. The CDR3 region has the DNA TGCAGTGCAAGGGGACAGGGCTATGGCTACACCTTC.

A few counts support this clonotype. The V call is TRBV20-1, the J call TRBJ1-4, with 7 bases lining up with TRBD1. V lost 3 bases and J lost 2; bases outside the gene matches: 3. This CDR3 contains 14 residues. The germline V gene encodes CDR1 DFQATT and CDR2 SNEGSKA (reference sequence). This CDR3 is CSASRGTTNEKLFF. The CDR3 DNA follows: TGCAGTGCTAGCAGGGGGACGACTAATGAAAAACTGTTTTTT.

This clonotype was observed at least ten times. The CDR3 region is CASSRTSGRNEQFF. As DNA, the CDR3 is TGTGCCAGCAGTAGGACTAGCGGGCGCAATGAGCAGTTCTTC. V gene TRBV6-5 combines with J gene TRBJ2-1; 11 bases map to TRBD2. This CDR3 contains 14 residues. The V segment lost 5 bases and the J segment 6 bases; nucleotides outside the gene matches: 3. Germline CDR1 MNHEY, CDR2 SVGAGI.

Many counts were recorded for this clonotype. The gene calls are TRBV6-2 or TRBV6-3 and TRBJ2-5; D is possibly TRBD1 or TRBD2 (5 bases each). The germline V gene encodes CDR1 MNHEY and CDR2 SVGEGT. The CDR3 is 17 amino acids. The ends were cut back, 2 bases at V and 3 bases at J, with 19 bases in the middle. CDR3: CASSYLVPGWGEETQYF. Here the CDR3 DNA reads TGTGCCAGCAGTTACCTTGTCCCAGGGTGGGGAGAAGAGACCCAGTACTTC.

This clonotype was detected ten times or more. The DNA of the CDR3 is TGCAGCACCGGGTCACCAGATACGCAGTATTTT. It yields the protein CSTGSPDTQYF. This chain joins TRBV29-1 and TRBJ2-3; D not resolved. From germline, CDR1 is SQVTM and CDR2 ANQGSEA. V lost 8 bases to trimming and J lost 4 bases, with 10 bases between them. The CDR3 runs 11 residues.

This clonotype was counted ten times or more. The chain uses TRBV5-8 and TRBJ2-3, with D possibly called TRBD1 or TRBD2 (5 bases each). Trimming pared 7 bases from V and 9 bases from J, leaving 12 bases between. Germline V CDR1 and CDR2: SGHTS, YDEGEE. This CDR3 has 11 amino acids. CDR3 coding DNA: TGTGCCAGCCCCGGGGCCGACACGCAGTATTTT. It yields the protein CASPGADTQYF.

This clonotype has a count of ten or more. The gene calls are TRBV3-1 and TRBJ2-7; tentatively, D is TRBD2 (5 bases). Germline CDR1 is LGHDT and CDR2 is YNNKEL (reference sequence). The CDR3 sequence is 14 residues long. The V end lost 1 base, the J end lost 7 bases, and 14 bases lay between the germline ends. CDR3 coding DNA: TGTGCCAGCAGCCAAGGGCCTATCGGGATGGAGCAGTACTTC. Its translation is CASSQGPIGMEQYF.